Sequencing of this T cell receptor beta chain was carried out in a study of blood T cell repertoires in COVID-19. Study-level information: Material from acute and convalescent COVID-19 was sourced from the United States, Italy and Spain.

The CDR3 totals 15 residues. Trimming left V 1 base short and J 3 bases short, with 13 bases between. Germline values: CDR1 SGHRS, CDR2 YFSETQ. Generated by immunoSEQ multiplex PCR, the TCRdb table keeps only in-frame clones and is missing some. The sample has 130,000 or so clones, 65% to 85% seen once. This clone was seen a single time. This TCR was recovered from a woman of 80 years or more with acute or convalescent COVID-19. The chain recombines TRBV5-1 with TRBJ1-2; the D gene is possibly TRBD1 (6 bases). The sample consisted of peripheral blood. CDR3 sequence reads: CASSLFAGADYGYTF. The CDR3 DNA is TGCGCCAGCAGCTTGTTTGCAGGGGCTGACTATGGCTACACCTTC.